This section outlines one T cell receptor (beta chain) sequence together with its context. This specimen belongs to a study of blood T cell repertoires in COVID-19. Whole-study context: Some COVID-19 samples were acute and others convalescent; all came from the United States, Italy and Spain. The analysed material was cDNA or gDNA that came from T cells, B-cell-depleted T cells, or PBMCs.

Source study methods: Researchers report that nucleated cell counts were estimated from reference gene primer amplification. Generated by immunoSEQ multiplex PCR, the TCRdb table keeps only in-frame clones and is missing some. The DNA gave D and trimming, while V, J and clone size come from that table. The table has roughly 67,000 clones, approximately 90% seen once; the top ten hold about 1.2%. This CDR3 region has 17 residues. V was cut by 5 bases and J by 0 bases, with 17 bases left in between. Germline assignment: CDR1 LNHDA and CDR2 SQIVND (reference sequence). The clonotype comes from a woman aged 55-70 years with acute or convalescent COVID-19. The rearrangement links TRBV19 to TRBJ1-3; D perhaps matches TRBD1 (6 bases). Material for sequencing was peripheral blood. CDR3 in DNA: TGTGCCAGTAGTCACGACAGGTGGATCAGCTCTGGAAACACCATATATTTT. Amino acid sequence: CASSHDRWISSGNTIYF.